This paragraph covers one T cell receptor beta chain sequence. Sequencing used immunoSEQ multiplex PCR; TCRdb keeps in-frame clones, though not all of them. The sample has 300,000 or so clones, roughly nine tenths seen once; the top ten hold approximately 5.2%. The data are from a study of blood T cell repertoires in COVID-19. Overall study: T cells, B-cell-depleted T cells, or PBMCs supplied cDNA or gDNA.

Participants were aged about 18 to 89 years from about 25 US areas. Material: PBMCs or T cells enriched from blood (not recorded which). The receptor's source is a young woman who had recovered from COVID-19.

CDR3 bases: TGTGCCAGCAGCTTAGGAGGTAAAGCTAACTATGGCTACACCTTC. This gives the protein CASSLGGKANYGYTF. The chain is built from TRBV11-2 and TRBJ1-2; no clear D gene. The germline V gene has CDR1 SGHAT and CDR2 FQNNGV. This CDR3 has 15 amino acids. The V and J ends lost 1 base and 0 bases respectively, with 9 bases between them. Based on the CDR3 plus reference TRBV11-2 and TRBJ1-2, the full variable domain is EAGVAQSPRYKIIEKRQSVAFWCNPISGHATLYWYQQILGQGPKLLIQFQNNGVVDDSQLPKDRFSAERLKGVDSTLKIQPAKLEDSAVYLCASSLGGKANYGYTFGSGTRLTVV.